This record concerns one TCR beta chain sequence. This sample is drawn from a study of blood T cell repertoires in COVID-19. As for the study in general: The United States, Italy and Spain were the sources of the acute and convalescent COVID-19 samples.

How the authors handled the data: Reference gene primer amplification yielded estimated nucleated cell counts. Clones were sequenced by immunoSEQ multiplex PCR, and TCRdb holds only the in-frame ones, with some missing. V and J calls and clone size come straight from that table; D and trimming were deduced from the DNA. The sample carries some 140,000 clones, 75% to 95% recorded once. The sample comprised peripheral blood. This clonotype originated in a man aged 50 to 59 with acute or convalescent COVID-19.

The DNA for the CDR3 is TGTGCCAGCTCGCCGGGATGGGGCACCGGGGAGCTGTTTTTT. It codes for CASSPGWGTGELFF. The chain recombines TRBV5-6 with TRBJ2-2; tentatively, D is TRBD2 (5 bases). The CDR3 loop spans 14 amino acids. Per germline, CDR1 SGHDT and CDR2 YYEEEE. V lost 7 bases, J lost 4 bases, and 14 bases lay in between.